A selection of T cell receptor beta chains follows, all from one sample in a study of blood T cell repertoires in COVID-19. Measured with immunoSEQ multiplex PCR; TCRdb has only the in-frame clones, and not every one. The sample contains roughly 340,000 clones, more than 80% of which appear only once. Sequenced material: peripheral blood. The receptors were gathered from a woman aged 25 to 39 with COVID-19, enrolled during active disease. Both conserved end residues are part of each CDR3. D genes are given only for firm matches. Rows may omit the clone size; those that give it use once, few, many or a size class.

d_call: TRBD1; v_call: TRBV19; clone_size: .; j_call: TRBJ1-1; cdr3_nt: TGTGCCAGTAGTATCCGGGACAGAATAGACACTGAAGCTTTCTTT; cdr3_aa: CASSIRDRIDTEAFF
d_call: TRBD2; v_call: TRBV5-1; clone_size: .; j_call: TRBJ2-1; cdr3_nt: TGCGCCAGCAGCCCGGGACTAGCGGGGCTCCTAGGCTCCTACAATGAGCAGTTCTTC; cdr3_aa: CASSPGLAGLLGSYNEQFF
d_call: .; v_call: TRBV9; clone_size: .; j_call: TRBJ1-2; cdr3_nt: TGTGCCAGCAGCGTACCGTTCGGGAGGGGTGGCTACACCTTC; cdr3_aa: CASSVPFGRGGYTF
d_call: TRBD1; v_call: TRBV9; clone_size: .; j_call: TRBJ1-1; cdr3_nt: TGTGCCAGCAGCACCTCAACAGGGGGCGGTGAAGCTTTCTTT; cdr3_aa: CASSTSTGGGEAFF
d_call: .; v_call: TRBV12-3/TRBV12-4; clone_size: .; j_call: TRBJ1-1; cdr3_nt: TGTGCCAGCACCTCCCCTACTGAAGCTTTCTTT; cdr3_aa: CASTSPTEAFF
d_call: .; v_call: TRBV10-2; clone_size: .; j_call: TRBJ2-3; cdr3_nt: TGCGCCAGCAGTGAATCAGGTGGCGTGGATACGCAGTATTTT; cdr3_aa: CASSESGGVDTQYF
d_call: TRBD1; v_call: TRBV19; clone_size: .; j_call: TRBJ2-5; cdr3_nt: TGTGCCAGTAGTTCGCGGACAGGTGAAGAGACCCAGTACTTC; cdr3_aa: CASSSRTGEETQYF
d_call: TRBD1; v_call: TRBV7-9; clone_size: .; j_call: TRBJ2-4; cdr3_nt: TGTGCCAGCAGCCAAGGGACAGGAGCCAAAAACATTCAGTACTTC; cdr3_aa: CASSQGTGAKNIQYF
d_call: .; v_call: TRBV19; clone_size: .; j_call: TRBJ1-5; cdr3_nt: TGTGCCAGTAGTATAGCTCCGGGAGCCTCCAATCAGCCCCAGCATTTT; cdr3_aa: CASSIAPGASNQPQHF
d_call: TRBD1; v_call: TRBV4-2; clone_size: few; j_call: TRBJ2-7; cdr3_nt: TGTGCCAGCAGCCAAGAGACAGGGGGCGGTTACGAGCAGTACTTC; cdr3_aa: CASSQETGGGYEQYF
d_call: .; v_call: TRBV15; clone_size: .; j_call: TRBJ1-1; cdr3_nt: TGTGCCACCAGCAACCGCCGGCAGGCGGGGACTGAAGCTTTCTTT; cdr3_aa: CATSNRRQAGTEAFF
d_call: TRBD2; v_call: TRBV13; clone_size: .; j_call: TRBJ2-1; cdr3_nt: TGTGCCAGCAGCTTATTTCGCGCGGGAGAGTTGGTCTTC; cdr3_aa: CASSLFRAGELVF
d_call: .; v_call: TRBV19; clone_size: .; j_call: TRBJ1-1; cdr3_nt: TGTGCCAGTAGTCCGACAGCCATGAACACTGAAGCTTTCTTT; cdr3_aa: CASSPTAMNTEAFF
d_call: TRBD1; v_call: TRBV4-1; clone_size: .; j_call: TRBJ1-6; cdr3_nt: TGCGCCAGCAGCCACTTAAACAGGGGGAGAAATTCACCCCTCCACTTT; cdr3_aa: CASSHLNRGRNSPLHF
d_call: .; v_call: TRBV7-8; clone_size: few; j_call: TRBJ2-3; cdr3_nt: TGTGCCAGCAGCTTTGTCGTAGATACGCAGTATTTT; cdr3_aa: CASSFVVDTQYF
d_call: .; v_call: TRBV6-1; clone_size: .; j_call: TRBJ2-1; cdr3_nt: TGTGCCAGCAGTGAAGAGAGGTATGAGCAGTTCTTC; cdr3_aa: CASSEERYEQFF
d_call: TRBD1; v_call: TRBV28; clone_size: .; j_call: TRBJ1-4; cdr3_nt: TGTGCCAGCAGTTCGGGACAGTTTAATGAAAAACTGTTTTTT; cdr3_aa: CASSSGQFNEKLFF
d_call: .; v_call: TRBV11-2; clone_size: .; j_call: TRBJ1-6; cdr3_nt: TGTGCCAGCAGCCGAGGGCAGAATTCACCCCTCCACTTT; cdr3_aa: CASSRGQNSPLHF
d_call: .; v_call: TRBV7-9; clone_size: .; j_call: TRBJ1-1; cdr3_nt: TGTGCCAGCAGCTTTGGCGGCCCGACCGCTGAAGCTTTCTTT; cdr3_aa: CASSFGGPTAEAFF